A single sample gave rise to the 9 T cell receptor beta chains below, sequenced in a study of cytomegalovirus exposure and HLA in healthy donors. Use of 60 Vbeta and 13 Jbeta primers characterized the PCR. Generated by immunoSEQ multiplex PCR, the TCRdb table keeps only in-frame clones and is missing some. The top ten clones hold more than 3.5% of a sample with 120,000 or so clones, roughly 80% of them seen once. Sequenced: PBMCs. All receptors derive from a woman aged 35 to 49 in good health and CMV-seropositive.

V and J are TRBV6-6 and TRBJ1-1; the match to TRBD1 covers 7 bases. This CDR3 spans 14 amino acids. V gave up 2 bases and J gave up 6 bases; unmatched junction bases: 6. CDR1 and CDR2 (germline): MNHNY, SVGAGI (reference sequence). CDR3 nucleotides: TGTGCCAGCAGTTACAGCGGACAGGTCCCTGAAGCTTTCTTT. Its protein product is CASSYSGQVPEAFF.

The chain joins TRBV4-3 to TRBJ2-5; TRBD1 matches 10 bases. Germline V lookup: CDR1 LGHNA, CDR2 YSLEER. The CDR3 totals 14 residues. V shed 0 bases, J shed 11 bases, and the junction held 6 bases outside the gene matches. The CDR3 here is CASSQETGGWEQYF. CDR3 bases: TGCGCCAGCAGCCAAGAGACAGGGGGCTGGGAGCAGTACTTC.

The chain recombines TRBV5-5 with TRBJ2-5; 9 nucleotides agree with TRBD2. Germline-derived CDR1 and CDR2 are SGHKS and YYEKEE (reference sequence). The V and J ends lost 0 bases and 0 bases, in that order; junction bases with no gene match: 9. The CDR3 consists of 18 residues. In DNA form, the CDR3 reads TGTGCCAGCAGCTTGGGACTTAGCGGGGGATTCGACCAAGAGACCCAGTACTTC. Protein: CASSLGLSGGFDQETQYF.

The chain is built from TRBV7-9 and TRBJ2-2; 7 bases are shared with TRBD1. V lost 3 bases, J lost 6 bases, and 4 bases stayed unmatched. The CDR3 is 14 residues long. Germline CDR1 is SEHNR and CDR2 is FQNEAQ (reference sequence). CDR3: CASSFDRVPGELFF. The CDR3 DNA reads TGTGCCAGCAGCTTTGACAGGGTGCCCGGGGAGCTGTTTTTT.

The gene calls are TRBV6-5 and TRBJ2-7; TRBD2 matches 9 bases. The CDR3 is 13 amino acids. V was clipped by 5 bases and J by 3 bases; unmatched bases: 2. Per the germline V gene, CDR1 is MNHEY and CDR2 is SVGAGI. For the CDR3, the DNA is TGTGCCAGCAGTCAAGCGGGAGGCTACGAGCAGTACTTC. Protein sequence: CASSQAGGYEQYF.

The chain has TRBV4-1 and TRBJ2-2; 11 bases are shared with TRBD2. Germline values: CDR1 MGHRA, CDR2 YSYEKL. Trimming at V came to 3 bases and at J to 1 base, leaving 4 bases not matched to a gene. This CDR3 spans 17 amino acids. CDR3 DNA sequence: TGCGCCAGCAGCCATGTGGGACTAGCGGAGAACACCGGGGAGCTGTTTTTT. This codes for CASSHVGLAENTGELFF.

The J gene is TRBJ1-1, the V gene TRBV19; D is unresolved. With 5 bases removed from V and 0 bases from J, the gap between germline ends came to 7 bases. This CDR3 comprises 13 residues. Germline V CDR1 and CDR2: LNHDA, SQIVND (reference sequence). As DNA, the CDR3 is TGTGCCAGTAGTCAACAGCTGAACACTGAAGCTTTCTTT. Translating it yields CASSQQLNTEAFF.

DNA for the CDR3: TGTGCCAGCAGGCACCCGGGACAGGGGGCAGATACGCAGTATTTT. Translating it yields CASRHPGQGADTQYF. The V call is TRBV6-5, the J call TRBJ2-3; 11 bases are a match to TRBD1. Germline V gene lookup returns CDR1 MNHEY and CDR2 SVGAGI. The CDR3 covers 15 residues. Germline trimming cut 6 bases from V and 4 bases from J; bases unmatched to any gene: 6.

This sequence joins TRBV25-1 and TRBJ1-2; a weak D match, TRBD1 (6 bases). This CDR3 comprises 16 residues. The germline V gene encodes CDR1 MGHDK and CDR2 SYGVNS. V lost 3 bases to trimming and J lost 3 bases, with 17 bases between them. CDR3 sequence (DNA): TGTGCCAGCAGTGAGCTACGGACAGTTCGCCACTATGGCTACACCTTC. Translated: CASSELRTVRHYGYTF.